This TCR beta chain derives from a study of shared clonotypes between healthy human individuals. Trimming shortened V by 6 bases and J by 1 base, and 12 bases separated the two germline ends. Germline assignment: CDR1 MNHEY and CDR2 SVGAGI. This CDR3 contains 14 residues. Only in-frame clones appear in the TCRdb table, and some are missing; sequencing was by immunoSEQ multiplex PCR. The repertoire holds some 490,000 clones, with approximately 80% as singletons. Overall study results and limits: The diversity represented, both genetic and in exposure history, was limited by few donors.

With regard to this clone: Its antigen is not identified.

The clonotype comes from a woman aged 40 to 55 in good health. Some clones in this sample may be carry-over from other donors' samples. The chain recombines TRBV6-5 with TRBJ1-1, with a possible D match to TRBD1 (6 bases). The material sequenced was PBMCs. The CDR3 sequence is CASRPPTGNTEAFF. As DNA, the CDR3 is TGTGCCAGCAGGCCTCCGACAGGGAACACTGAAGCTTTCTTT.